The 11 T cell receptor beta chains below all came from one sample that was sequenced in a study of beta chain features in type 1 diabetes (dated 2018 in TCRdb). Beyond this particular receptor, the publication reports: A moderate but significant shortening of TCRB CDR3 length was observed in type 1 diabetes patients in all four CD4+ subsets.

Receptor amplification or capture employed the immunoSEQ multiplex PCR assay. All of the isolated RNA was reverse transcribed with the High Capacity cDNA Reverse Transcription Kit, so expressed TCRB transcripts were sequenced. TCRdb re-hosts the immuneACCESS table, in-frame sequences only. Its copies lack some clones; in the studies checked, an unresolved V gene accounts for under half of them, and the cause for the rest is not known. This sample holds 680,000 or so clones; around 15% were observed only once. The leading ten clones occupy approximately 0.02% of the sample. No antigen has been identified for these receptors. The sequenced sample consisted of naive CD4+ T cells from blood. The intended sense of this specimen's cell subset or site label: true naive CD4+ T cells. Receptors were obtained from a man aged 18 to 35 with type 1 diabetes.

The CDR3 DNA follows: TGTGCCAGCAGCAGTCGTAACGGGGGAGAGACCCAGTACTTC. Encoded protein: CASSSRNGGETQYF. The J gene is TRBJ2-5, the V gene TRBV11-1, with D maybe TRBD2 (6 bases). CDR1 and CDR2 from the germline V gene are SGHAT and FQDESV (reference sequence). CDR3 size: 14 residues. Trimming removed 5 bases from V and 4 bases from J, with 14 bases in between.

As to this clone: A junction boundary mismatches the germline segment, possibly from a read error. The chain employs TRBV7-7 and TRBJ2-1; perhaps TRBD2 as D (5 bases). This CDR3 is built from 14 residues. Germline-derived CDR1 and CDR2 are SSHAT and FNYEAQ (reference sequence). The CDR3 is CASSLEGSVSEQFF. The CDR3, as DNA: TGTGCTAGCAGCTTAGAGGGTAGCGTAAGTGAGCAGTTCTTC. The complete variable domain, with remaining parts taken from reference TRBV7-7 and TRBJ2-1, reads GAGVSQSPRYKVTKRGQDVTLRCDPISSHATLYWYQQALGQGPEFLTYFNYEAQPDKSGLPSDRFSAERPEGSISTLTIQRTEQRDSAMYRCASSLEGSVSEQFFGPGTRLTVL.

There are a few counts of this clone. The chain has TRBV14 and TRBJ1-2; D uncertain. Trimming took 0 bases from V and 8 from J, leaving 19 bases between them. Germline CDR1 reads SGHDN; CDR2 reads FVKESK. The CDR3 contains 16 residues. CDR3 DNA: TGTGCCAGCAGCCAAGATGTGTCAATGGTCTCTAGAGGCTACACCTTC. This sequence encodes CASSQDVSMVSRGYTF.

The V call is TRBV10-2, the J call TRBJ2-3; 14 nucleotides agree with TRBD2. The CDR3 is 16 residues long. V was clipped by 6 bases and J by 3 bases; unmatched bases: 5. Germline lookup yields CDR1 WSHSY and CDR2 SAAADI. The CDR3 loop is CASRWTSGGSTDTQYF. The DNA of the CDR3 is TGCGCCAGCAGGTGGACTAGCGGGGGGAGTACAGATACGCAGTATTTT.

This chain links TRBV28 with TRBJ2-1, with D maybe TRBD1 (5 bases). CDR3 size: 14 residues. V was pared by 2 bases and J by 3 bases, with 8 bases between. Germline CDR1 reads MDHEN; CDR2 reads SYDVKM. CDR3 in amino acids: CASSLVRDYNEQFF. The CDR3 DNA is TGTGCCAGCAGTTTAGTCAGGGACTACAATGAGCAGTTCTTC.

This clone was seen only a few times. This chain connects TRBV9 to TRBJ2-3; 9 bases match TRBD2. CDR3 length equals 15 residues. Trimming removed 3 bases from V and 0 bases from J; junction bases left unmatched: 2. The germline V gene has CDR1 SGDLS and CDR2 YYNGEE. The CDR3 region has the DNA TGTGCCAGCAGCGGTAGCGGGGGTAGCACAGATACGCAGTATTTT. Translating gives CASSGSGGSTDTQYF. Together with reference TRBV9 and TRBJ2-3, the CDR3 gives the full variable domain: DSGVTQTPKHLITATGQRVTLRCSPRSGDLSVYWYQQSLDQGLQFLIQYYNGEERAKGNILERFSAQQFPDLHSELNLSSLELGDSALYFCASSGSGGSTDTQYFGPGTRLTVL.

In its sample, this clone was seen many times. This chain uses TRBV25-1 with TRBJ2-5; D is undetermined. Trimming removed 2 bases from V and 1 base from J, with 2 bases in between. Looked up from germline, CDR1 is MGHDK and CDR2 is SYGVNS. This CDR3 comprises 12 residues. CDR3 nucleotide sequence: TGTGCCAGCAGTGAACTCCAAGAGACCCAGTACTTC. It encodes CASSELQETQYF.

The V gene is TRBV27, the J gene TRBJ2-1; no definite D call. V was cut by 5 bases and J by 7 bases, with 18 bases left in between. CDR3 length: 15 amino acids. Germline V gene data show CDR1 as MNHEY and CDR2 as SMNVEV (reference sequence). The CDR3 DNA reads as TGTGCCAGCAGTCCCTCCTTGGGCCGCTCTAATGAGCAGTTCTTC. This codes for CASSPSLGRSNEQFF.

The sample holds a few counts of this clone. V usage is TRBV19 and J usage is TRBJ1-5; possibly TRBD1 for D (5 bases). The V end was cut by 3 bases, the J end by 7 bases, with 13 bases between. Germline CDR1 reads LNHDA; CDR2 reads SQIVND (reference sequence). The CDR3 spans 14 residues. CDR3 sequence: CASSMTWGNQPQHF. CDR3 DNA: TGTGCCAGTAGTATGACGTGGGGGAACCAGCCCCAGCATTTT.

This sequence joins TRBV18 and TRBJ2-7, with D possibly TRBD2 on 6 matching bases. This CDR3 contains 15 residues. Germline lookup yields CDR1 KGHSH and CDR2 LQKENI. V was cut by 3 bases and J by 1 base, with 13 bases left in between. The DNA for the CDR3 is TGTGCCAGCTCACCCAGGCGGGACGGATCCTACGAGCAGTACTTC. Translating gives CASSPRRDGSYEQYF.

This clone was found a few times. J is TRBJ2-5 and V is TRBV7-2; D not certain. V lost 6 bases and J lost 4, with 6 bases in between. CDR1 SGHTA and CDR2 FQGNSA come from the germline V gene. The CDR3 contains 11 residues. CDR3 in amino acids: CASRLRETQYF. CDR3 coding DNA: TGTGCCAGCAGGTTAAGAGAGACCCAGTACTTC.